This TCR beta chain was identified in a study of blood T cell repertoires in COVID-19. Study at large: Acute and convalescent COVID-19 specimens originated in the United States, Italy and Spain. PBMCs, B-cell-depleted T cells, or T cells were the source of the cDNA or gDNA that made up the material.

V shed 3 bases and J 1 base; nucleotides not matched to a gene: 6. The germline gives CDR1 SQVTM, CDR2 ANQGSEA. The CDR3 is 15 amino acids. Original handling: Nucleated cell counts were estimated from reference gene primer amplification. Profiled with immunoSEQ multiplex PCR; TCRdb holds only in-frame clones, not every one. V and J calls and clone size come straight from that table; D and trimming were deduced from the DNA. The sample holds a few hundred thousand clones, 84% seen once. This sequence joins TRBV29-1 and TRBJ1-1, with 9 bases fitting TRBD1. This clonotype originated in a man aged 55 to 70 with acute or convalescent COVID-19. The sample consisted of peripheral blood. CDR3: CSVEGRQGGNTEAFF. The CDR3, as DNA: TGCAGCGTTGAGGGACGACAGGGGGGGAACACTGAAGCTTTCTTT.